This T cell receptor (beta chain) was retrieved from a study of shared clonotypes between healthy human individuals. Naive CD8 cells, CD45RO-negative and positively selected for CCR7, excluded terminally differentiated effector memory CD45RA+ cells. Profiling relied on immunoSEQ multiplex PCR, and the TCRdb table lists in-frame clones only, not all of them. The data contain around 1.9 million clones, roughly 91% of them seen just once; the ten biggest clones take up under 2%. V dropped 5 bases and J dropped 2 bases, with 11 bases sitting between them. CDR3 length equals 13 residues. Germline V gives CDR1 SGHRS, CDR2 YFSETQ.

J is TRBJ2-7 and V is TRBV5-1, with D possibly being TRBD2 (6 bases). Sequencing was performed on naive CD8+ T cells from PBMCs. The TCR was taken from a man between 18 and 35 years old in good health. Some clones in this sample may be carry-over from other donors' samples. The CDR3 nucleotides are TGCGCCAGCAGGGTGGAGGGGCCCTACGAGCAGTACTTC. This translates into CASRVEGPYEQYF.